These 29 T cell receptor beta chains were sequenced from one sample in a study of molecular identifiers for immune sequencing clone quantification. TCRdb re-called the PCR reads through MiXCR, storing one row per CDR3 protein. The sample shows 9,500 to 15,000 distinct CDR3 sequences, approximately 18% of them seen only once. The sequenced sample was naive CD8+ T cells from blood, with Jurkat cell RNA spiked in. Indicated subset: FACS-sorted CD8+CD4-CCR7+CD45RA+ naive T cells. The source is a human donor in good health. Some libraries in this study had Jurkat cell RNA spiked in.

The sample holds many counts of this clonotype. This sequence joins TRBV2 and TRBJ2-7; D might be TRBD1 or TRBD2, each matching 6 bases. The CDR3 extends over 15 amino acids. Trimming took 8 bases from V and 3 from J, leaving 20 bases between them. Germline CDR1 is SNHLY and CDR2 is FYNNEI. In nucleotides, the CDR3 is TGTGCCAGCCAACCCCGGGAGTCCAGGGGCTACGAGCAGTACTTC. This translates into CASQPRESRGYEQYF.

Of note for this clonotype: This may come from a read error, since a much larger clone is one base off. The rearrangement joins TRBV28 to TRBJ2-7; D is possibly TRBD2 (6 bases). The length of the CDR3 is 15 residues. The germline gives CDR1 MDHEN, CDR2 SYDVKM. The CDR3 nucleotides are TGTGCCAGCAGTTTGGTGAGTAGCGGTACCTACGAGCAGCACTTC. Protein sequence: CASSLVSSGTYEQHF.

V is TRBV19 and J is TRBJ1-4; perhaps TRBD1 as D (6 bases). V was shortened by 8 bases and J by 0 bases, with 28 bases between the two germline ends. CDR1 and CDR2 (germline): LNHDA, SQIVND (reference sequence). This CDR3 spans 20 amino acids. This chain's CDR3 is CASCTLIPYRDGATNEKLFF. CDR3 nucleotides: TGTGCCAGTTGTACCTTAATCCCGTACAGGGACGGGGCAACTAATGAAAAACTGTTTTTT.

In this sample, this clonotype turned up a few times. The chain carries TRBV7-6 and TRBJ2-7; D unclear. This CDR3 has 15 amino acids. Trimming stripped 1 base from V and 4 bases from J, with 14 bases between. CDR1 is SGHVS and CDR2 is FNYEAQ in the germline V gene. In nucleotides, the CDR3 is TGTGCCAGCAGCTTAGGAGGCGGCCGCCTATACGAGCAGTACTTC. It yields the protein CASSLGGGRLYEQYF.

This clonotype was recorded at least ten times. The chain recombines TRBV28 with TRBJ1-5, with no clear D. V lost 2 bases and J lost 5, with 13 bases in between. The CDR3 runs to 15 residues. Germline CDR1 and CDR2: MDHEN and SYDVKM. The CDR3 DNA is TGTGCCAGCAGTTTAATCCCAACAGCGGATCAGCCCCAGCATTTT. Its translation is CASSLIPTADQPQHF.

This clonotype is medium-sized. The genes are TRBV15 and TRBJ2-5; no reliable D call. CDR1 is LNHNV, CDR2 YYDKDF, per germline (reference sequence). This CDR3 region has 13 residues. V was shortened by 0 bases and J by 2 bases, with 4 bases between the two germline ends. The CDR3 bases are TGTGCCACCAGCAGAGAGGGGCAAGAGACCCAGTACTTC. Its protein is CATSREGQETQYF.

The chain couples TRBV11-2 to TRBJ2-2; perhaps TRBD1 as D (6 bases). The V end was cut by 0 bases, the J end by 6 bases, with 8 bases between. Germline CDR1 SGHAT, CDR2 FQNNGV. The CDR3 sequence is 14 residues long. The CDR3 DNA reads as TGTGCCAGCAGCTTAGAAGGGGGAGCCGGGGAGCTGTTTTTT. Translating gives CASSLEGGAGELFF.

In its sample, this clonotype is medium-sized. This chain connects TRBV20-1 to TRBJ1-1; D not certain. V was cut by 4 bases and J by 4 bases, with 10 bases left in between. The CDR3 is made up of 12 amino acids. Germline CDR1 reads DFQATT; CDR2 reads SNEGSKA (reference sequence). CDR3 DNA: TGCAGTGCTAAGGACGGGATCACTGAAGCTTTCTTT. It yields the protein CSAKDGITEAFF.

Comments on this clonotype: A junction end diverges from the germline sequence, so it may reflect a read error. CDR3 DNA sequence: TGTGCCAGCAGCCCCGGGGGTGGCAATCAGCCCCAGCGTTTT. Translated, it gives CASSPGGGNQPQRF. V gene TRBV3-1 combines with J gene TRBJ1-5, with TRBD1 as a possible D gene (5 bases). Germline V gene data show CDR1 as LGHDT and CDR2 as YNNKEL (reference sequence). The length of the CDR3 is 14 residues. The variable domain in full, completed from reference TRBV3-1 and TRBJ1-5, reads DTAVSQTPKYLVTQMGNDKSIKCEQNLGHDTMYWYKQDSKKFLKIMFSYNNKELIINETVPNRFSPKSPDKAHLNLHINSLELGDSAVYFCASSPGGGNQPQRFGDGTRLSIL.

To note about this clonotype: With a much larger clone just one base away, this may be a read error. This chain links TRBV6-5 with TRBJ1-2, with TRBD1 as a possible D gene (5 bases). The CDR3 is 14 amino acids. Per the germline V gene, CDR1 is MNHEY and CDR2 is SVGAGI. The CDR3 DNA is TGTGCCGGCAGTTACGGGGGTCCCTTCTATGGCTACACCTTC. Translated: CAGSYGGPFYGYTF.

This clonotype counts as medium-sized. The chain uses TRBV7-8 and TRBJ2-3, with a tentative D call TRBD2 (6 bases). This CDR3 spans 16 amino acids. CDR1 and CDR2 from the germline V gene are SGHVS and FQNEAQ. Trimming took off 5 bases at V and 4 bases at J, with 19 bases between the two ends. Written as DNA, the CDR3 is TGTGCCAGCAGCCCGCCTCGCGGGATTTTACCAGATACGCAGTATTTT. Translation gives CASSPPRGILPDTQYF.

This clonotype was observed many times. CDR3 residues: CASSAGWGYTF. The CDR3 coding sequence is TGTGCCAGTAGTGCCGGATGGGGCTACACCTTC. V is TRBV19 and J is TRBJ1-2; D is undetermined. The CDR3 length is 11 residues. V was cut by 5 bases and J by 8 bases, with 9 bases left in between. Per germline, CDR1 LNHDA and CDR2 SQIVND (reference sequence).

Comment on this clonotype: Possible read error: a much larger clone is one base away. This chain uses TRBV7-9 with TRBJ1-2; 8 nucleotides agree with TRBD1. The CDR3 totals 17 residues. Germline CDR1 and CDR2: SEHNR and FQNEAQ (reference sequence). The DNA of the CDR3 is TGTGGCAGCAGCTTTCCCCAAGGACAGGGACCCTTCTATGGCTACACCTTC. Its translation is CGSSFPQGQGPFYGYTF.

Ten or more counts support this clonotype. The chain employs TRBV11-2 and TRBJ2-2; TRBD2 matches 9 bases. CDR3 length equals 16 residues. Per germline, CDR1 SGHAT and CDR2 FQNNGV. The trim removed 3 bases at V and 2 bases at J, leaving 4 bases unmatched. The CDR3 DNA reads TGTGCCAGCAGCTTCATAGCGGGAGCCAACACCGGGGAGCTGTTTTTT. This translates into CASSFIAGANTGELFF.

This clonotype has ten or more counts. This rearrangement joins TRBV10-3 to TRBJ1-2; a weak D match, TRBD1 (5 bases). CDR1 and CDR2 (germline): ENHRY, SYGVKD. Trimming took off 4 bases at V and 1 base at J, with 10 bases between the two ends. The CDR3 has 14 residues. The CDR3 loop reads CAISVGANNYGYTF. CDR3 in DNA: TGTGCCATCAGTGTTGGGGCCAATAACTATGGCTACACCTTC.

The rearrangement uses TRBV9 and TRBJ2-5, with D uncertain. The CDR3 runs 13 residues. Germline CDR1 is SGDLS and CDR2 is YYNGEE. Trimming removed 0 bases from V and 5 bases from J, with 8 bases in between. The CDR3 here is CASSVEGGETQYF. The CDR3 region has the DNA TGTGCCAGCAGCGTAGAGGGTGGGGAGACCCAGTACTTC. Based on the CDR3 plus reference TRBV9 and TRBJ2-5, the full variable domain is DSGVTQTPKHLITATGQRVTLRCSPRSGDLSVYWYQQSLDQGLQFLIQYYNGEERAKGNILERFSAQQFPDLHSELNLSSLELGDSALYFCASSVEGGETQYFGPGTRLLVL.

This clonotype was picked up many times. The chain recombines TRBV13 with TRBJ2-5, with 7 bases fitting TRBD1. The CDR3 is 16 amino acids. CDR1 and CDR2 from the germline V gene are PRHDT and FYEKMQ (reference sequence). J gave up 3 bases and V 1 base, and 8 bases lay outside the gene matches. CDR3 bases: TGTGCCAGCAGCTTAGACAATAATGGACAGGAAGAGACCCAGTACTTC. Translation gives CASSLDNNGQEETQYF.

With regard to this clonotype: A much larger clonotype is one base distant, so this may be a read error. The chain is built from TRBV27 and TRBJ2-7; D possibly matches TRBD1 or TRBD2 (6 bases each). This CDR3 is built from 16 residues. The V gene's germline CDR1 is MNHEY and CDR2 SMNVEV (reference sequence). This chain's CDR3 is CASSLSALVGGLGQCF. As DNA, the CDR3 is TGTGCCAGCAGTTTATCCGCACTAGTGGGGGGCCTAGGGCAGTGCTTC.

By frequency in the sample, this clonotype is medium-sized (0.01 to 0.1%). DNA for the CDR3: TGCAGTGCTAGAGGGACTGTCTACGAGCAGTACTTC. Amino acid sequence: CSARGTVYEQYF. The rearrangement uses TRBV20-1 and TRBJ2-7; D perhaps matches TRBD2 (5 bases). V was cut by 1 base and J by 3 bases, with 7 bases left in between. The V gene's germline CDR1 is DFQATT and CDR2 SNEGSKA (reference sequence). The CDR3 has 12 residues.

As to this clonotype: A much bigger clone sits one base away, suggesting this may be a read error. The chain employs TRBV4-1 and TRBJ2-6; D remains ambiguous. The V gene lost 0 bases and the J gene lost 4 bases, with 13 bases spanning the gap. The germline V gene has CDR1 MGHRA and CDR2 YSYEKL. The CDR3 is 17 residues long. CDR3 coding DNA: TGCGCCAGCAGCCAAGATCGCGTCCCCCCGGGGGCCAACGTCCTGACTTTC. Its translation: CASSQDRVPPGANVLTF.

In its sample, this clonotype is medium-sized (0.01 to 0.1%). This chain uses TRBV11-2 with TRBJ2-7; D might be TRBD1 (6 bases). V lost 5 bases and J lost 2, with 13 bases in between. The germline V gene has CDR1 SGHAT and CDR2 FQNNGV. The CDR3 spans 14 residues. The CDR3 sequence: CASSPENRAYEQYF. DNA for the CDR3: TGTGCCAGCAGCCCCGAAAACAGGGCCTACGAGCAGTACTTC.

The sample holds a few counts of this clonotype. The chain carries TRBV7-3 and TRBJ2-1; 8 bases line up with TRBD2. Germline V lookup: CDR1 SGHTA, CDR2 FQGTGA. This CDR3 comprises 16 residues. V was clipped by 5 bases and J by 7 bases; unmatched bases: 13. Here the CDR3 DNA reads TGTGCCAGCAGCCATAGCGTCCTAGCGGGTAGAAATGAGCAGTTCTTC. Amino acid sequence: CASSHSVLAGRNEQFF.

As regards this clonotype: This may stem from a read error, because a much larger clone lies one nucleotide away. The J gene is TRBJ2-1, the V gene TRBV12-3 or TRBV12-4; D may be TRBD1 or TRBD2 (5 bases each). Trimming stripped 3 bases from V and 9 bases from J, with 15 bases between. This CDR3 spans 14 amino acids. The CDR3 reads CASSLGTALSEQFF. CDR3 bases: TGTGCCAGCAGTTTGGGGACCGCCCTGAGTGAGCAGTTCTTC.

This chain uses TRBV27 with TRBJ2-7; 8 positions match TRBD2. The length of the CDR3 is 16 residues. J was trimmed by 0 bases and V by 6 bases; bases with no gene match: 10. Germline assignment: CDR1 MNHEY and CDR2 SMNVEV (reference sequence). The CDR3 coding sequence is TGTGCCAGCAGGCTATCCCTAGCGGGCTTCTCCTACGAGCAGTACTTC. Its protein is CASRLSLAGFSYEQYF.

This clonotype was observed a handful of times. The chain recombines TRBV20-1 with TRBJ1-5, with D perhaps matching TRBD1 (5 bases). In germline, CDR1 is DFQATT, CDR2 SNEGSKA (reference sequence). V gave up 4 bases and J gave up 0 bases, with 7 bases separating them. The CDR3 extends over 13 amino acids. The CDR3 bases are TGCAGTGCTACTGACAGTAGCAATCAGCCCCAGCATTTT. Amino acid sequence: CSATDSSNQPQHF.

This clonotype is classed as medium-sized. The chain links TRBV6-1 to TRBJ2-6; D not resolved. CDR3 length equals 14 residues. Germline V gene lookup returns CDR1 MNHNS and CDR2 SASEGT. V was trimmed by 7 bases and J by 0 bases, leaving 7 bases between them. CDR3: CASKGVSGANVLTF. The CDR3 bases are TGTGCCAGCAAGGGTGTCTCTGGGGCCAACGTCCTGACTTTC.

The chain joins TRBV12-3 or TRBV12-4 to TRBJ1-2, with D perhaps TRBD1 (6 bases). Trimming cost V 2 bases and J 3 bases, with 13 bases left between them. CDR3 length: 15 amino acids. The DNA for the CDR3 is TGTGCCAGCAGTTTATATCCAGGGGAGGACTATGGCTACACCTTC. Its protein product is CASSLYPGEDYGYTF.

This clonotype was counted a few times. This sequence may be a read error, since a much larger clone differs from it by one base. The gene calls are TRBV4-1 and TRBJ2-2; 7 bases map to TRBD2. Germline V gene data show CDR1 as MGHRA and CDR2 as YSYEKL. CDR3 length equals 16 residues. This CDR3 reads CASSHVAGANTGELLF. DNA for the CDR3: TGCGCCAGCAGCCACGTAGCGGGCGCGAACACCGGGGAGCTGCTTTTT.

This clonotype is medium-sized by share. J is TRBJ2-2 and V is TRBV3-1; D unclear. The germline V and J ends were trimmed by 0 bases and 5 bases, with 13 bases remaining between them. There are 16 residues in the CDR3. CDR1 is LGHDT and CDR2 is YNNKEL in the germline V gene (reference sequence). The CDR3 protein is CASSQEQRLETGELFF. The CDR3 DNA reads TGTGCCAGCAGCCAAGAACAGAGGTTGGAGACCGGGGAGCTGTTTTTT.